This TCR beta chain appears in the sequencing data of a study of T cells in tuberculosis. Study overall: CD1B tetramers identified T cells specific for mycobacterial lipid GMM. Samples predate treatment or fall within its first 7 days.

Findings of the study overall: Active tuberculosis alpha repertoires lay closer to GMM-specific TCRs than controls'. Active tuberculosis patients had shorter CDR3-alpha; the beta difference was nonsignificant.

TCRdb's copy holds only in-frame clones and misses some; the assay was immunoSEQ multiplex PCR. The sample contains some 6,000 clones, approximately 98% of which appear only once. This clone has only one observation. What it recognizes is unknown. Time point noted: new active TB diagnosis, blood taken before or within 7 days of starting treatment. The receptor was isolated from an adult with tuberculosis. Sample: PBMCs, taken at tuberculosis diagnosis.

CDR3 sequence (DNA): TGTGCCAGCAGCCCCGTGGGACAGGGTACCCACGAGCAGTACTTC. This gives the protein CASSPVGQGTHEQYF. The J gene is TRBJ2-7, the V gene TRBV5-6; 9 bases are shared with TRBD1. This CDR3 spans 15 amino acids. V was pared by 4 bases and J by 5 bases, with 10 bases of the junction left unmatched. CDR1 SGHDT and CDR2 YYEEEE come from the germline V gene.